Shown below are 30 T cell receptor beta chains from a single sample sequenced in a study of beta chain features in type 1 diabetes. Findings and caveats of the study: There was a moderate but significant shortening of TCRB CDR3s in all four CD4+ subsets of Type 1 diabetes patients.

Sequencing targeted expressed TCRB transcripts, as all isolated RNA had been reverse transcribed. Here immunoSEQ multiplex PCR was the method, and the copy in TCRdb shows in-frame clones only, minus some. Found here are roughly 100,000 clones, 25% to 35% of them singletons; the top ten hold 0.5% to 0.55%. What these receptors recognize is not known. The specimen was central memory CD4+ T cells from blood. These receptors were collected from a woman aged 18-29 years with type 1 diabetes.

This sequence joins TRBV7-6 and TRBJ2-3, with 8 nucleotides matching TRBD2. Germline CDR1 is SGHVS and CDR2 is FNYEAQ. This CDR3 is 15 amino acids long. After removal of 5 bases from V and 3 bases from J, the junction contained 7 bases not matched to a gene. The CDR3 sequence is CASSESGSRTDTQYF. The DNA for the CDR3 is TGTGCCAGCAGCGAGAGCGGGAGTAGGACAGATACGCAGTATTTT.

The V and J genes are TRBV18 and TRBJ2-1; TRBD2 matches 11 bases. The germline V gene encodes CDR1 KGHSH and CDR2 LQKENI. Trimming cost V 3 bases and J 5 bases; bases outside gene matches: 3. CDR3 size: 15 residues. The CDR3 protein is CASSPSGRVNNEQFF. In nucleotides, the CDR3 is TGTGCCAGCTCACCTAGCGGGAGGGTTAACAATGAGCAGTTCTTC.

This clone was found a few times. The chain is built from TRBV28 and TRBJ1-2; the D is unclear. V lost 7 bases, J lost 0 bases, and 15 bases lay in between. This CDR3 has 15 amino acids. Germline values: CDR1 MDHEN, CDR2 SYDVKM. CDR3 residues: CASTRGSSANYGYTF. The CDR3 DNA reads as TGTGCCAGCACTCGGGGTTCTTCAGCTAACTATGGCTACACCTTC.

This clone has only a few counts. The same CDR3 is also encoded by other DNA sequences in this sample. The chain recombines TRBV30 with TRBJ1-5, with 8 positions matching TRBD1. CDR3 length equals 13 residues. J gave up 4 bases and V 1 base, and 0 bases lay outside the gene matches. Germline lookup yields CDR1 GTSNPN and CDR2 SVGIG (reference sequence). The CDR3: CAWSGQGNQPQHF. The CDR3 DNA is TGTGCCTGGAGTGGACAGGGGAATCAGCCCCAGCATTTT.

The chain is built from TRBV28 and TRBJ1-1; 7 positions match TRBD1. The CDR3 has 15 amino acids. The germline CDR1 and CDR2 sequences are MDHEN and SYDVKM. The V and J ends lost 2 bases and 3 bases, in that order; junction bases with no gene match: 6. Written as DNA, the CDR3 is TGTGCCAGCAGTTTACAACAGGGGCTGTACACTGAAGCTTTCTTT. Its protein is CASSLQQGLYTEAFF.

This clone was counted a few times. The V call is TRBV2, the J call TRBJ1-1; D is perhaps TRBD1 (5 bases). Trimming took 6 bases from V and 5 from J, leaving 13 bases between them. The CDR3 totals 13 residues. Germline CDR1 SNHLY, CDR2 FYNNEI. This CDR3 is CASSRVGYTEAFF. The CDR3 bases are TGTGCCAGCAGCAGGGTGGGGTATACTGAAGCTTTCTTT.

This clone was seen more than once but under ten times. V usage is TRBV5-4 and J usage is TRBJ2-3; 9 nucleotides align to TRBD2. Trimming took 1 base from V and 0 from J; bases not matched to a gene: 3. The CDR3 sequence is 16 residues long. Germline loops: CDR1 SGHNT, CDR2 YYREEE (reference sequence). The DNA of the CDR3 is TGTGCCAGCAGCTTGACTAGCGGGTCTAGCACAGATACGCAGTATTTT. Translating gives CASSLTSGSSTDTQYF.

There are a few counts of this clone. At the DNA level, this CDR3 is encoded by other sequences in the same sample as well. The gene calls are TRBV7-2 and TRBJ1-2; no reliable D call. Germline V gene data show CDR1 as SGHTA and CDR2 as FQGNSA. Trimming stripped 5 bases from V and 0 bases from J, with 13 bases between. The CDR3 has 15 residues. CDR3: CASSPEGGTNYGYTF. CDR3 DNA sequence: TGTGCCAGCAGCCCCGAGGGAGGGACTAACTATGGCTACACCTTC.

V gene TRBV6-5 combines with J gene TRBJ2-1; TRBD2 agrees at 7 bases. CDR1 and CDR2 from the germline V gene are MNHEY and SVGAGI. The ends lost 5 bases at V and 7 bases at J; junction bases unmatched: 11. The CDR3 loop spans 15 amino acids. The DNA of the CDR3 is TGTGCCAGCAGTCGTAGCGGGCTGTCCCAGAATGAGCAGTTCTTC. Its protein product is CASSRSGLSQNEQFF.

Written as DNA, the CDR3 is TGCGCCAGCAGCTTGGATCGAGAGACCCAGTACTTC. It encodes CASSLDRETQYF. This chain uses TRBV5-1 with TRBJ2-5; D not certain. CDR3 length equals 12 residues. Trimming left V 0 bases short and J 4 bases short, with 4 bases between. Germline-derived CDR1 and CDR2 are SGHRS and YFSETQ.

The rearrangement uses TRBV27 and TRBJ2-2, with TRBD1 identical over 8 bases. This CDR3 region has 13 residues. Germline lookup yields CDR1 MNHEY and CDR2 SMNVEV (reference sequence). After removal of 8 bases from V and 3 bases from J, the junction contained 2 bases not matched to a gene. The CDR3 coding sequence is TGTGCCAGCTACAGGGGGGACACCGGGGAGCTGTTTTTT. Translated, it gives CASYRGDTGELFF.

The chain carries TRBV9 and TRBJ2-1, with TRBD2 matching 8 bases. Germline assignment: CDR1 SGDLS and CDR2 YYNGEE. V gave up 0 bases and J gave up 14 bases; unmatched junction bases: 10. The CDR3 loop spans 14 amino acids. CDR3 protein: CASSVEPGGGREFF. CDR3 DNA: TGTGCCAGCAGCGTAGAGCCCGGGGGGGGTAGGGAGTTCTTC.

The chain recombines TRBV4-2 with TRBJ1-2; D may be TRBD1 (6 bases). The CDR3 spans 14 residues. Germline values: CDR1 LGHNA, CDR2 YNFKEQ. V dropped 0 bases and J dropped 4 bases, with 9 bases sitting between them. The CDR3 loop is CASSQDGRGYGYTF. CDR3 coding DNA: TGTGCCAGCAGCCAAGACGGCAGGGGCTATGGCTACACCTTC.

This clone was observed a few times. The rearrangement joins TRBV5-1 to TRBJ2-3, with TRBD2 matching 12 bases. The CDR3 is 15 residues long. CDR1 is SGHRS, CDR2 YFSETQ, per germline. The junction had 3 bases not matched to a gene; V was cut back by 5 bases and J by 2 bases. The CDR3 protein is CASRRLAGDTDTQYF. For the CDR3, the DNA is TGCGCCAGCAGAAGACTAGCGGGAGACACAGATACGCAGTATTTT.

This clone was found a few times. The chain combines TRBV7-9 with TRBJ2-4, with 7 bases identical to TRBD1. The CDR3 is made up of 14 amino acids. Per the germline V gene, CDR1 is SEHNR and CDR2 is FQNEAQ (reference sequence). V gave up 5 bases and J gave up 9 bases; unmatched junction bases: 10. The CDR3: CASSLDRADAIQYF. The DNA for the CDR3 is TGTGCCAGCAGCCTAGACAGGGCCGACGCCATTCAGTACTTC.

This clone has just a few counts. This chain's CDR3 is CASSQALVRGSGGDTQYF. CDR3 sequence (DNA): TGTGCCAGCAGCCAAGCCCTCGTCCGGGGCTCGGGGGGGGATACGCAGTATTTT. The gene calls are TRBV4-2 and TRBJ2-3; 8 nucleotides agree with TRBD2. Trimming cost V 1 base and J 6 bases; bases outside gene matches: 15. Germline V gene data show CDR1 as LGHNA and CDR2 as YNFKEQ. The CDR3 loop spans 18 amino acids.

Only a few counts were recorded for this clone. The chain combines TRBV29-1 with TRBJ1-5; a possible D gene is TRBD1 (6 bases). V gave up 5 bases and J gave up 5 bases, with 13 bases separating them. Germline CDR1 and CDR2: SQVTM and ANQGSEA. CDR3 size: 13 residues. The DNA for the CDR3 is TGCAGCGTTATGGGAGGGGGTGATCAGCCCCAGCATTTT. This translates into CSVMGGGDQPQHF.

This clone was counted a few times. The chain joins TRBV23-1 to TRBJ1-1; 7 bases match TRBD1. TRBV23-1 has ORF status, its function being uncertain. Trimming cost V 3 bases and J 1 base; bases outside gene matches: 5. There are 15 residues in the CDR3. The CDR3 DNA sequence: TGCGCCAGCAGTCAGGGACAGAAAAAGAACACTGAAGCTTTCTTT. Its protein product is CASSQGQKKNTEAFF.

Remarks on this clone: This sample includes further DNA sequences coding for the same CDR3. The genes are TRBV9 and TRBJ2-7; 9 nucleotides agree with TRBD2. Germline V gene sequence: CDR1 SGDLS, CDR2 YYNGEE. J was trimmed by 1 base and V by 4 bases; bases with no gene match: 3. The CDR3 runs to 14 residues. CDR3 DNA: TGTGCCAGCAGCTCGACTAGCGGATCCTACGAGCAGTACTTC. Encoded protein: CASSSTSGSYEQYF. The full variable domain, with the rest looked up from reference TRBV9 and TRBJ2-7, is DSGVTQTPKHLITATGQRVTLRCSPRSGDLSVYWYQQSLDQGLQFLIQYYNGEERAKGNILERFSAQQFPDLHSELNLSSLELGDSALYFCASSSTSGSYEQYFGPGTRLTVT.

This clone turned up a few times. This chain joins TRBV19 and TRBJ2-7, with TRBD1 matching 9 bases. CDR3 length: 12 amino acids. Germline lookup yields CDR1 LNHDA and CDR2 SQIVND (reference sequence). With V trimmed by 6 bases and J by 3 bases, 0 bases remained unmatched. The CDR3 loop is CASRGQGYEQYF. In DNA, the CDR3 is TGTGCCAGTAGGGGACAGGGCTACGAGCAGTACTTC.

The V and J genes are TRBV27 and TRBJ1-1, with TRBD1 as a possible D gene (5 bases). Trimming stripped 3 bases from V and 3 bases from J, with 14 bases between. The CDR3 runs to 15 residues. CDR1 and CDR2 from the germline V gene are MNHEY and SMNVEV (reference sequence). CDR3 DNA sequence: TGTGCCAGCAGTTTCTATGGCAGGGCGTACACTGAAGCTTTCTTT. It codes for CASSFYGRAYTEAFF.

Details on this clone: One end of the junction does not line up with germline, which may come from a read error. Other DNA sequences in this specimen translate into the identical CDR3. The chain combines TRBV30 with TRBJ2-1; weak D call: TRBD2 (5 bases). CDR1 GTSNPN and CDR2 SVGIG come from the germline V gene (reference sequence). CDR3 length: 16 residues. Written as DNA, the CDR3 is TGTGCCTGGATTGACCTCGGGGTTAGCATCCACAATGAACAGTTCTTC. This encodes CAWIDLGVSIHNEQFF.

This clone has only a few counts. The DNA for the CDR3 is TGTGCCAGCAGTTCTAGGACAGGGCAGACCCAGTACTTC. This encodes CASSSRTGQTQYF. The chain recombines TRBV6-5 with TRBJ2-5; TRBD1 matches at 8 bases. There are 13 residues in the CDR3. The V gene's germline CDR1 is MNHEY and CDR2 SVGAGI. Germline trimming cut 4 bases from V and 6 bases from J; bases unmatched to any gene: 4.

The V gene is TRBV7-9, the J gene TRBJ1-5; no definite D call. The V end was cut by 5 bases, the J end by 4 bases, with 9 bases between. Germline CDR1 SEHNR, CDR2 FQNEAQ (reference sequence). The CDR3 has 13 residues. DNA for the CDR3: TGTGCCAGCAGCACGTACGGTAATCAGCCCCAGCATTTT. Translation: CASSTYGNQPQHF.

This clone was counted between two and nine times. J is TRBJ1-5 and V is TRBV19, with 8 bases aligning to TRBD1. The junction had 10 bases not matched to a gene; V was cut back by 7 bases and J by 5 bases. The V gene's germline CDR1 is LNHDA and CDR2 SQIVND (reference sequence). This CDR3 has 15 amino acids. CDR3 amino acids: CASTSGQGGYQPQHF. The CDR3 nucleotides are TGTGCCAGTACTTCCGGACAGGGAGGTTATCAGCCCCAGCATTTT.

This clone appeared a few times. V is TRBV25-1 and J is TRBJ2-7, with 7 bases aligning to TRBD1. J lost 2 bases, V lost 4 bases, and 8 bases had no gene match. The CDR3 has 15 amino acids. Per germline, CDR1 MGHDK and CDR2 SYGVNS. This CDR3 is CASSVNPGQTYEQYF. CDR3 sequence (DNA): TGTGCCAGCAGTGTTAATCCGGGACAGACCTACGAGCAGTACTTC.

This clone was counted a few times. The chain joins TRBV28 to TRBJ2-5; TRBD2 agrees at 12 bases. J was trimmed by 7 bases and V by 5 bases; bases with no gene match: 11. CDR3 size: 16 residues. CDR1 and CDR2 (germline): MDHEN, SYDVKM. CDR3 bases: TGTGCCAGCAGTCGTCCACGGACTAGCGGGATTGGGACCCAGTACTTC. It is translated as CASSRPRTSGIGTQYF.

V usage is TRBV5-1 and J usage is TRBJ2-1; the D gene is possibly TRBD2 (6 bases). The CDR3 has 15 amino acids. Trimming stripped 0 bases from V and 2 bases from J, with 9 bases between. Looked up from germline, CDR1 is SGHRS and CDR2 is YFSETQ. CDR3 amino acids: CASSLDPGAYNEQFF. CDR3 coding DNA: TGCGCCAGCAGCTTGGATCCGGGGGCCTACAATGAGCAGTTCTTC.

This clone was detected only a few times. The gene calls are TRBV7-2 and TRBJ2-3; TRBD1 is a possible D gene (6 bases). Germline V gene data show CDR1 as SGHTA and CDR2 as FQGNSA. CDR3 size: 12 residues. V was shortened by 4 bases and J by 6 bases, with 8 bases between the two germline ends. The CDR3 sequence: CASSSQGDTQYF. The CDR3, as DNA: TGTGCCAGCAGCTCACAGGGTGATACGCAGTATTTT.

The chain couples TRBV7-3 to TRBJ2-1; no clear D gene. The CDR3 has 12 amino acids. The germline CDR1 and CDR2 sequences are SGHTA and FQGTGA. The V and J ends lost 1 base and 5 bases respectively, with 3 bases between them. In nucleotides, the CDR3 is TGTGCCAGCAGCTTAAGTAACAATGAGCAGTTCTTC. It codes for CASSLSNNEQFF.